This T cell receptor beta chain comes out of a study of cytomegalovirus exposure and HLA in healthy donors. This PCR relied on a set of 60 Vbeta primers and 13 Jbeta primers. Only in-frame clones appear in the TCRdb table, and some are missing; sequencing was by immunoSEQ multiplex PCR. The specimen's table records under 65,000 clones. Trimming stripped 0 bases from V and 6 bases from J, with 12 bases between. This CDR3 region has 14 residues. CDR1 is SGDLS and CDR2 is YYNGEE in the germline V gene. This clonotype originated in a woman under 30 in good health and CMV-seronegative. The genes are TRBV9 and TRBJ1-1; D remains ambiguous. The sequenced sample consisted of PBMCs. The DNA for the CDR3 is TGTGCCAGCAGCGTAGCTAACGGGTTGGCTGAAGCTTTCTTT. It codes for CASSVANGLAEAFF.